Listed below are T cell receptor beta chains from one sample, sequenced in a study of T cell responses to AZD1222 COVID-19 vaccine. Profiling relied on immunoSEQ multiplex PCR, and the TCRdb table lists in-frame clones only, not all of them. This repertoire shows some 110,000 clones, roughly 90% found once; its top ten account for 2% to 3%. The sequencing here drew on peripheral blood, taken on day 0 of AZD1222 vaccination. The receptors come from an adult in good health. Both conserved end residues are part of each CDR3. Each record gives: V gene, J gene, D gene, clone size, CDR3 protein, CDR3 DNA. The D gene is left open where the match is weak. A clone size is listed for some rows: how often the clone was seen (once, few, many), or a class if it is expanded.

V: TRBV10-2; J: TRBJ2-3; D: TRBD2; size: .; CDR3: CASSPTSGTTDTQYF; DNA: TGCGCCAGCAGTCCGACTAGCGGGACAACAGATACGCAGTATTTT
V: TRBV4-3; J: TRBJ2-7; D: TRBD2; size: .; CDR3: CASSQDGTSLVSGHEQYF; DNA: TGCGCCAGCAGCCAAGATGGGACTAGCTTAGTTAGTGGCCACGAGCAGTACTTC
V: TRBV24-1; J: TRBJ2-1; D: .; size: .; CDR3: CATSDPPGPRGDNEQFF; DNA: TGTGCCACCAGTGACCCCCCGGGGCCCCGGGGAGACAATGAGCAGTTCTTC
V: TRBV3-1/TRBV3-2; J: TRBJ2-1; D: TRBD2; size: .; CDR3: CASSLSTSGKYNEQFF; DNA: TGTGCCAGCAGCCTTTCGACTAGCGGGAAATACAATGAGCAGTTCTTC
V: TRBV19; J: TRBJ2-2; D: TRBD2; size: .; CDR3: CASSMMGGTNTGELFF; DNA: TGTGCCAGTAGTATGATGGGGGGGACTAACACCGGGGAGCTGTTTTTT
V: TRBV5-6; J: TRBJ2-7; D: .; size: .; CDR3: CASSWRTGPYEQYF; DNA: TGTGCCAGCAGCTGGAGAACAGGCCCCTACGAGCAGTACTTC
V: TRBV19; J: TRBJ1-1; D: TRBD1; size: .; CDR3: CASSSGTVGTEAFF; DNA: TGTGCCAGTAGTAGCGGGACAGTGGGGACTGAAGCTTTCTTT
V: TRBV7-9; J: TRBJ1-1; D: .; size: .; CDR3: CASSTGQNTEAFF; DNA: TGTGCCAGCAGCACGGGACAGAACACTGAAGCTTTCTTT
V: TRBV6-6; J: TRBJ2-7; D: TRBD1; size: .; CDR3: CASSYDREMGEQYF; DNA: TGTGCCAGCAGTTACGACAGGGAGATGGGTGAGCAGTACTTC
V: TRBV2; J: TRBJ2-5; D: TRBD2; size: .; CDR3: CASRARGGYGETQYF; DNA: TGTGCCAGCAGGGCCCGGGGGGGCTACGGGGAGACCCAGTACTTC
V: TRBV28; J: TRBJ1-2; D: .; size: .; CDR3: CASSLGDTQPPRYGYTF; DNA: TGTGCCAGCAGTTTAGGGGACACCCAACCGCCCCGCTATGGCTACACCTTC
V: TRBV19; J: TRBJ2-5; D: TRBD1; size: .; CDR3: CASSGPRQGTGETQYF; DNA: TGTGCCAGTTCAGGCCCCAGACAGGGGACCGGCGAGACCCAGTACTTC
V: TRBV10-3; J: TRBJ2-1; D: TRBD2; size: once; CDR3: CAISESSGGTGGNEQFF; DNA: TGTGCCATCAGTGAGTCCAGCGGGGGGACCGGTGGCAATGAGCAGTTCTTC
V: TRBV29-1; J: TRBJ1-1; D: .; size: .; CDR3: CSVGGKGGANTEAFF; DNA: TGCAGCGTTGGTGGGAAGGGGGGGGCGAACACTGAAGCTTTCTTT
V: TRBV2; J: TRBJ1-2; D: TRBD1; size: .; CDR3: CASREDRGISYGYTF; DNA: TGTGCCAGCAGAGAGGACAGGGGGATTAGCTATGGCTACACCTTC
V: TRBV2; J: TRBJ2-2; D: TRBD2; size: .; CDR3: CASSVLAGGTGELFF; DNA: TGTGCCAGCAGTGTGCTAGCGGGGGGCACCGGGGAGCTGTTTTTT
V: TRBV28; J: TRBJ1-1; D: .; size: .; CDR3: CASRENTEAFF; DNA: TGTGCCAGCAGGGAAAACACTGAAGCTTTCTTT
V: TRBV29-1; J: TRBJ2-1; D: .; size: .; CDR3: CSVGSGVMYNEQFF; DNA: TGCAGCGTGGGGTCCGGGGTTATGTACAATGAGCAGTTCTTC
V: TRBV18; J: TRBJ1-1; D: .; size: .; CDR3: CASSRATAMNTEAFF; DNA: TGTGCCAGCTCCCGCGCGACAGCAATGAACACTGAAGCTTTCTTT
V: TRBV7-8; J: TRBJ2-1; D: TRBD2; size: .; CDR3: CASSSSRTSGPVGQFF; DNA: TGTGCCAGCAGCTCCTCAAGGACTAGCGGGCCCGTCGGGCAGTTCTTC
V: TRBV7-8; J: TRBJ2-1; D: TRBD2; size: .; CDR3: CASSLASGGIYNEQFF; DNA: TGTGCCAGCAGCTTAGCTAGCGGGGGTATATACAATGAGCAGTTCTTC
V: TRBV2; J: TRBJ2-1; D: .; size: .; CDR3: CASSEGIHRGTGQTKYNEQFF; DNA: TGTGCCAGCAGTGAAGGGATCCATCGGGGTACAGGGCAGACGAAGTACAATGAGCAGTTCTTC